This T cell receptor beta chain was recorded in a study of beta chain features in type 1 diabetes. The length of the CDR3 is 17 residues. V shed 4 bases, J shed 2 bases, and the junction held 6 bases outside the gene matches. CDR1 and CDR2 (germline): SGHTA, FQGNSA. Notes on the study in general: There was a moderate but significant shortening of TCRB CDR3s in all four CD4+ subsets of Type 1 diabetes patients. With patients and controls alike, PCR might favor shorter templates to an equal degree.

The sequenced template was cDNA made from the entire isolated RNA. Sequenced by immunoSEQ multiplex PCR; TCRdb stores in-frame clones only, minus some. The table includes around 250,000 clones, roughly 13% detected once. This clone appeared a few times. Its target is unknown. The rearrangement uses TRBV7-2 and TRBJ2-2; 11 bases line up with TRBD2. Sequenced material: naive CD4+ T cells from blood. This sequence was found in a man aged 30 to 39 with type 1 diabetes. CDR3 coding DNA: TGTGCCAGCAGCTCCCCTAGCGGGAGGAGAAACACCGGGGAGCTGTTTTTT. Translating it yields CASSSPSGRRNTGELFF. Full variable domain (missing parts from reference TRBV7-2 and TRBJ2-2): GAGVSQSPSNKVTEKGKDVELRCDPISGHTALYWYRQSLGQGLEFLIYFQGNSAPDKSGLPSDRFSAERTGGSVSTLTIQRTQQEDSAVYLCASSSPSGRRNTGELFFGEGSRLTVL.